One sample yielded the 27 T cell receptor beta chains listed below, sequenced in a study of T cells after yellow fever vaccination. TCRdb processed the 5' RACE reads anew with MiXCR; each CDR3 protein has one entry. Among roughly 330,000 distinct CDR3 sequences listed, approximately 4.2% were seen once. This specimen was PBMCs, taken 5 days after the yellow fever booster vaccination. All receptors derive from a man aged 18 to 35 who received the YFV17D yellow fever vaccine.

This chain connects TRBV5-1 to TRBJ2-2; 9 bases are a match to TRBD2. The junction had 6 bases not matched to a gene; V was cut back by 2 bases and J by 4 bases. The germline V gene has CDR1 SGHRS and CDR2 YFSETQ. The CDR3 totals 16 residues. The CDR3 here is CASSLLRAGGTGELFF. The DNA of the CDR3 is TGCGCCAGCAGCTTACTGCGAGCGGGGGGCACCGGGGAGCTGTTTTTT.

This clonotype was observed many times. V is TRBV7-6 and J is TRBJ2-7; possible D gene TRBD1, 6 bases. There are 15 residues in the CDR3. V was trimmed by 5 bases and J by 0 bases, leaving 14 bases between them. Germline V lookup: CDR1 SGHVS, CDR2 FNYEAQ. The DNA of the CDR3 is TGTGCCAGCAGCCTAGGCTTGGGGGCCTCCTACGAGCAGTACGTC. Protein product: CASSLGLGASYEQYV.

V is TRBV11-3 and J is TRBJ2-3; 7 bases fit TRBD1. The CDR3 extends over 15 amino acids. Looked up from germline, CDR1 is SGHNT and CDR2 is YENEEA. With V trimmed by 1 base and J by 4 bases, 5 bases remained unmatched. CDR3 protein: CASSLGGQEADTQYF. CDR3 DNA sequence: TGTGCCAGCAGCTTAGGCGGACAGGAGGCAGATACGCAGTATTTT.

The V call is TRBV12-3 or TRBV12-4, the J call TRBJ1-1; TRBD1 matches at 7 bases. The length of the CDR3 is 13 residues. V dropped 4 bases and J dropped 5; count of bases not matched to a gene: 4. The CDR3 sequence is CASSSGTATEAFF. The CDR3 nucleotides read TGTGCCAGCAGTTCCGGGACAGCGACTGAAGCTTTCTTT.

This clonotype was recorded at least ten times. The rearrangement links TRBV4-1 to TRBJ1-2; D not resolved. Germline V gene lookup returns CDR1 MGHRA and CDR2 YSYEKL. Trimming removed 3 bases from V and 13 bases from J, with 15 bases in between. This CDR3 spans 12 amino acids. The CDR3 region is CASSHGPSCPTF. In DNA, the CDR3 is TGCGCCAGCAGCCATGGGCCTAGTTGTCCCACCTTC.

This clonotype was seen a few times. This rearrangement joins TRBV30 to TRBJ2-7; 10 bases align to TRBD2. Germline CDR1 is GTSNPN and CDR2 is SVGIG (reference sequence). V shed 0 bases and J 3 bases; nucleotides not matched to a gene: 2. The CDR3 covers 14 residues. CDR3 nucleotides: TGTGCCTGGAGTGTTCTAGCGGGGGTCTACGAGCAGTACTTC. This codes for CAWSVLAGVYEQYF.

This clonotype was counted a few times. The V call is TRBV19, the J call TRBJ2-5; D may be TRBD1 (5 bases). The length of the CDR3 is 14 residues. Per germline, CDR1 LNHDA and CDR2 SQIVND (reference sequence). The germline V and J ends were trimmed by 1 base and 2 bases, with 8 bases remaining between them. CDR3: CASSIAQDQETQYF. CDR3 sequence (DNA): TGTGCCAGTAGTATAGCACAGGATCAAGAGACCCAGTACTTC.

This clonotype was seen ten or more times. The rearrangement uses TRBV7-2 and TRBJ1-1; 7 bases are shared with TRBD1. The CDR3 runs to 14 residues. Germline V CDR1 and CDR2: SGHTA, FQGNSA. The V segment lost 4 bases and the J segment 1 base; nucleotides outside the gene matches: 3. CDR3 nucleotides: TGTGCCAGCAGCTGGGGACAGTCGAACACTGAAGCTTTCTTT. Its translation: CASSWGQSNTEAFF.

This clonotype was counted many times. The chain couples TRBV11-2 to TRBJ2-7; D is perhaps TRBD1 (6 bases). The CDR3 has 14 residues. Germline V CDR1 and CDR2: SGHAT, FQNNGV. Trimming shortened V by 0 bases and J by 2 bases, and 8 bases separated the two germline ends. CDR3 bases: TGTGCCAGCAGCTTAGACAGGGGAACCTACGAGCAGTACTTC. Its protein is CASSLDRGTYEQYF. The full variable domain, completed using reference TRBV11-2 and TRBJ2-7, is EAGVAQSPRYKIIEKRQSVAFWCNPISGHATLYWYQQILGQGPKLLIQFQNNGVVDDSQLPKDRFSAERLKGVDSTLKIQPAKLEDSAVYLCASSLDRGTYEQYFGPGTRLTVT.

The rearrangement links TRBV29-1 to TRBJ1-1; D ambiguous. The CDR3 runs 10 residues. Trimming cost V 6 bases and J 3 bases, with 5 bases left between them. CDR1 and CDR2 (germline): SQVTM, ANQGSEA. This CDR3 is CSVAYTEAFF. CDR3 coding DNA: TGCAGCGTGGCATACACTGAAGCTTTCTTT.

This clonotype appeared many times. The chain combines TRBV9 with TRBJ2-3, with D perhaps matching TRBD1 (6 bases). Germline lookup yields CDR1 SGDLS and CDR2 YYNGEE. Trimming shortened V by 0 bases and J by 11 bases, and 13 bases separated the two germline ends. The CDR3 has 13 residues. CDR3 residues: CASSVGGPQGQYF. CDR3 DNA: TGTGCCAGCAGCGTAGGGGGGCCTCAGGGGCAGTATTTT.

There are many counts of this clonotype. J is TRBJ1-1 and V is TRBV7-2; D remains ambiguous. Germline CDR1 reads SGHTA; CDR2 reads FQGNSA. Trimming cost V 2 bases and J 6 bases, with 19 bases left between them. The CDR3 totals 16 residues. The chain's CDR3 is CASSLLSSGMWAEAFF. CDR3 nucleotide sequence: TGTGCCAGCAGCTTACTCTCGTCCGGAATGTGGGCTGAAGCTTTCTTT.

This clonotype was recorded many times. The chain joins TRBV20-1 to TRBJ2-1; weak D call: TRBD2 (6 bases). CDR1 and CDR2 (germline): DFQATT, SNEGSKA (reference sequence). CDR3 length: 16 residues. Trimming stripped 0 bases from V and 0 bases from J, with 12 bases between. For the CDR3, the DNA is TGCAGTGCTAGAGATACGGCGGGGTCCTCCTACAATGAGCAGTTCTTC. Protein product: CSARDTAGSSYNEQFF.

This clonotype was seen repeatedly, ten times or more. This sequence joins TRBV7-2 and TRBJ1-5; D is perhaps TRBD1 (6 bases). The germline V and J ends were trimmed by 6 bases and 2 bases, with 14 bases remaining between them. This CDR3 is 15 amino acids long. Germline-derived CDR1 and CDR2 are SGHTA and FQGNSA. The CDR3 nucleotides read TGTGCCAGCAGGGCCCAGGGGCAGGGCAATCAGCCCCAGCATTTT. Protein: CASRAQGQGNQPQHF. Drawing the rest from reference TRBV7-2 and TRBJ1-5, the complete variable domain is GAGVSQSPSNKVTEKGKDVELRCDPISGHTALYWYRQSLGQGLEFLIYFQGNSAPDKSGLPSDRFSAERTGGSVSTLTIQRTQQEDSAVYLCASRAQGQGNQPQHFGDGTRLSIL.

This clonotype was observed a handful of times. The rearrangement links TRBV5-5 to TRBJ2-5; maybe TRBD2 (5 bases). Germline V gives CDR1 SGHKS, CDR2 YYEKEE (reference sequence). The CDR3 loop spans 15 amino acids. V lost 4 bases, J lost 4 bases, and 17 bases lay in between. CDR3 residues: CASSPGDHLGETQYF. The CDR3 nucleotides read TGTGCCAGCAGCCCCGGGGATCACCTAGGAGAGACCCAGTACTTC.

The genes are TRBV5-5 and TRBJ2-7, with D unresolved. The ends were cut back, 4 bases at V and 5 bases at J, with 19 bases in the middle. CDR1 is SGHKS and CDR2 is YYEKEE in the germline V gene (reference sequence). The CDR3 runs to 15 residues. DNA for the CDR3: TGTGCCAGCAGCCTGGCCCGACGGCCCCAACACGAGCAGTACGTC. Its protein product is CASSLARRPQHEQYV.

The CDR3 bases are TGTGCCAGCAGCCGACAGGGCTACCAAGAGACCCAGTACTTC. It encodes CASSRQGYQETQYF. This chain links TRBV4-2 with TRBJ2-5; 7 nucleotides align to TRBD1. Trimming took 4 bases from V and 0 from J; bases not matched to a gene: 2. CDR3 length: 14 amino acids. Germline lookup yields CDR1 LGHNA and CDR2 YNFKEQ.

The CDR3 DNA reads TGCAGCTGGACTAGCGGCGACACCGGGGAGCTGTTTTTT. Residues: CSWTSGDTGELFF. The rearrangement joins TRBV29-1 to TRBJ2-2, with TRBD2 matching 10 bases. The V gene's germline CDR1 is SQVTM and CDR2 ANQGSEA. V gave up 8 bases and J gave up 3 bases; unmatched junction bases: 3. The CDR3 consists of 13 residues.

The sample holds many counts of this clonotype. The chain combines TRBV6-5 with TRBJ1-1; TRBD1 matches at 7 bases. Trimming cost V 6 bases and J 4 bases; bases outside gene matches: 8. The CDR3 length is 14 residues. Germline-derived CDR1 and CDR2 are MNHEY and SVGAGI. CDR3 in amino acids: CASRLQGMGTEAFF. In DNA form, the CDR3 reads TGTGCCAGCAGATTACAGGGGATGGGCACTGAAGCTTTCTTT.

The rearrangement links TRBV9 to TRBJ1-3; no clear D. CDR3 length: 13 amino acids. The germline V and J ends were trimmed by 4 bases and 7 bases, with 12 bases remaining between them. CDR1 and CDR2 (germline): SGDLS, YYNGEE. CDR3 nucleotides: TGTGCCAGCAGCTCCGACGGACGGAACACCATATATTTT. Translation: CASSSDGRNTIYF.

This clonotype has ten or more counts. The chain uses TRBV5-1 and TRBJ2-7; D is uncertain. Germline CDR1 SGHRS, CDR2 YFSETQ. The CDR3 totals 13 residues. V shed 2 bases and J shed 4 bases, with 10 bases lying between them. CDR3: CASSLRQEYEQYF. As DNA, the CDR3 is TGCGCCAGCAGCTTACGGCAGGAGTACGAGCAGTACTTC.

Many counts were recorded for this clonotype. The chain employs TRBV6-6 and TRBJ2-1, with a weak D call TRBD1 (6 bases). The germline V gene encodes CDR1 MNHNY and CDR2 SVGAGI (reference sequence). V was trimmed by 6 bases and J by 1 base, leaving 10 bases between them. This CDR3 has 14 amino acids. The CDR3 loop is CASSFRGSYNEQFF. CDR3 DNA: TGTGCCAGCAGCTTCAGGGGTTCCTACAATGAGCAGTTCTTC.

This clonotype was detected ten times or more. The chain carries TRBV5-1 and TRBJ2-5; perhaps D is TRBD1 or TRBD2 (5 bases each). CDR3 length: 14 residues. Trimming stripped 1 base from V and 5 bases from J, with 12 bases between. Looked up from germline, CDR1 is SGHRS and CDR2 is YFSETQ. The CDR3 DNA reads TGCGCCAGCAGCTTGAATGGGGGACCTGAGACCCAGTACTTC. The encoded protein is CASSLNGGPETQYF.

This clonotype was recorded at least ten times. The rearrangement joins TRBV5-1 to TRBJ1-4; D is undetermined. The V gene's germline CDR1 is SGHRS and CDR2 YFSETQ. CDR3 length: 15 residues. V shed 5 bases and J shed 1 base, with 12 bases lying between them. The CDR3 loop is CASRTEGLTNEKLFF. In nucleotides, the CDR3 is TGCGCCAGCAGGACCGAAGGACTAACTAATGAAAAACTGTTTTTT.

The gene calls are TRBV7-8 and TRBJ1-2; 7 bases match TRBD1. CDR3 length: 14 residues. Trimming removed 1 base from V and 5 bases from J; junction bases left unmatched: 4. Per the germline V gene, CDR1 is SGHVS and CDR2 is FQNEAQ. For the CDR3, the DNA is TGTGCCAGCAGCTTAGACGCAGGGGGATATGGCTACACCTTC. It encodes CASSLDAGGYGYTF.

The chain carries TRBV4-1 and TRBJ1-5, with unresolved D. Germline V gene lookup returns CDR1 MGHRA and CDR2 YSYEKL. The CDR3 is made up of 14 amino acids. V shed 1 base and J shed 0 bases, with 4 bases lying between them. CDR3 nucleotide sequence: TGCGCCAGCAGCCAAGGTATTAGCAATCAGCCCCAGCATTTT. It is translated as CASSQGISNQPQHF.

The sample holds many counts of this clonotype. The chain uses TRBV11-2 and TRBJ2-3; D might be TRBD1 (6 bases). There are 16 residues in the CDR3. V lost 2 bases to trimming and J lost 2 bases, with 14 bases between them. In germline, CDR1 is SGHAT, CDR2 FQNNGV. In nucleotides, the CDR3 is TGTGCCAGCAGCTTAATCTTACCAGGGGTCACAGATACGCAGTATTTT. Protein: CASSLILPGVTDTQYF.